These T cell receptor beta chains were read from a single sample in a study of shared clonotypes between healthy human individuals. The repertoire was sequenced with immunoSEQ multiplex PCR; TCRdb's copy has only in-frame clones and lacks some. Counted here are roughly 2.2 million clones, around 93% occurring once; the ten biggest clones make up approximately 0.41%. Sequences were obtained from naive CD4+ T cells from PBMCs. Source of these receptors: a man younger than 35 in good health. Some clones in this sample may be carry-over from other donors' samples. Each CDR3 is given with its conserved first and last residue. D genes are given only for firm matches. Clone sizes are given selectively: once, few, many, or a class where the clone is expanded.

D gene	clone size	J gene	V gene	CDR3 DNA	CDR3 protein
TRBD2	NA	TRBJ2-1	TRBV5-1	TGCGCCAGCAGCTTCACCGGGACTAGCGGGAGGGGTGAGCAGTTCTTC	CASSFTGTSGRGEQFF
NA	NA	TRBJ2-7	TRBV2	TGTGCCAGCAGAAAAGTGAGGGGAGCCGAATACTCCTACGAGCAGTACTTC	CASRKVRGAEYSYEQYF
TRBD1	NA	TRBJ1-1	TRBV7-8	TGTGCCAGCAGTCAAAGGGACAGGGGGCGGGTGGACACTGAAGCTTTCTTT	CASSQRDRGRVDTEAFF
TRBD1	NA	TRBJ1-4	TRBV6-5	TGTGCCAGCAGTGGGATGCAGGGGGTTTATGAAAAACTGTTTTTT	CASSGMQGVYEKLFF
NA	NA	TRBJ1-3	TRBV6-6	TGTGCCAGCAGCCCGAGGGTCTCTGGAAACACCATATATTTT	CASSPRVSGNTIYF
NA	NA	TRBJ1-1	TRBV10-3	TGTGCCATCAGTGTTGGGGGCTGGAACACTGAAGCTTTCTTT	CAISVGGWNTEAFF
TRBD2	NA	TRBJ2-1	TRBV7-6	TGTGCCAGCAGCTTTAACCTCCCGGCGGGAGCCTTTTACAATGAGCAGTTCTTC	CASSFNLPAGAFYNEQFF
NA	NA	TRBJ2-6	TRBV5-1	TGCGCCAGCAGCCCCCCCGGGGCTGGGGCCAACGTCCTGACTTTC	CASSPPGAGANVLTF
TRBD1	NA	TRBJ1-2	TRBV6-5	TGTGCCAGCAGTTACCCGACAGGGGATGGCTACACCTTC	CASSYPTGDGYTF
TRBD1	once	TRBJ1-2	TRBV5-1	TGCGCCAGCAGCTTGGCCGGGACAGGGGGCGCAATCGAAGCGACTAACTATGGCTACACCTTC	CASSLAGTGGAIEATNYGYTF